This TCR beta chain was profiled in a study of blood T cell repertoires in COVID-19. Study context: Acute and convalescent COVID-19 samples came from the United States, Italy and Spain.

In the original workflow: By means of reference gene primer amplification, nucleated cell counts were estimated. Libraries were prepared by immunoSEQ multiplex PCR; TCRdb keeps only in-frame clonotypes and omits some of them. V and J calls and clone size are copied from that table; D and trimming were computed from the DNA. The table records 250,000 or so clones, 85% to 90% of them present only once. The CDR3 consists of 13 residues. Between the trimmed V and J ends, which lost 1 base and 7 bases, there was a span of 9 bases. The V gene's germline CDR1 is SGDLS and CDR2 YYNGEE. The sequencing sample was made of peripheral blood. V is TRBV9 and J is TRBJ2-1, with D possibly being TRBD1 (5 bases). This receptor was obtained from a woman aged 55-70 years with acute or convalescent COVID-19. The CDR3: CASSVTDRNEQFF. In DNA form, the CDR3 reads TGTGCCAGCAGCGTAACAGACAGAAATGAGCAGTTCTTC.